One and the same sample provided the 26 T cell receptor beta chains below, sequenced in a study of metastatic and nonmetastatic thyroid tumors (dated by TCRdb to the early 2020s). None of the patients had been given any treatment before thyroid surgery. Libraries were built with PCR. Sequencing was carried out with an Illumina HiSeq 4000. TCRdb handled the public reads itself, with Q25 trimming in fastp and clone calling in MiXCR, and kept productive beta chains. The sample includes about 35,000 clones, with roughly 29% observed a single time. The leading ten clones occupy approximately 7.8% of the sample. The sequenced sample was blood. These receptor sequences come from a female donor with papillary thyroid cancer or a benign thyroid nodule (not recorded which). Some clones in this sample may be carry-over from other donors' samples.

This clone was recorded many times. This chain joins TRBV4-2 and TRBJ2-7, with 7 nucleotides matching TRBD1. Germline CDR1 LGHNA, CDR2 YNFKEQ. The CDR3 has 17 amino acids. The ends lost 4 bases at V and 2 bases at J; junction bases unmatched: 14. The CDR3 reads CASSRAQTGLTPYEQYF. The CDR3 nucleotides read TGTGCCAGCAGCCGAGCCCAGACAGGGCTTACCCCCTACGAGCAGTACTTC.

This clone was detected a few times. The chain has TRBV7-9 and TRBJ2-5; D gene unclear. V was shortened by 4 bases and J by 9 bases, with 9 bases between the two germline ends. In germline, CDR1 is SEHNR, CDR2 FQNEAQ (reference sequence). CDR3 size: 11 residues. This CDR3 is CASSSRQAQYF. DNA of the CDR3: TGTGCCAGCAGCTCGAGGCAAGCCCAGTACTTC.

Ten or more counts support this clone. The chain carries TRBV19 and TRBJ1-1, with no clear D. V was clipped by 1 base and J by 3 bases, with 6 bases between them. From germline, CDR1 is LNHDA and CDR2 SQIVND (reference sequence). CDR3 size: 13 residues. The CDR3 nucleotides are TGTGCCAGTAGTATAGGCGGGGACACTGAAGCTTTCTTT. Protein: CASSIGGDTEAFF.

The chain joins TRBV27 to TRBJ2-7, with a tentative D call TRBD2 (5 bases). The CDR3 is 14 amino acids. From germline, CDR1 is MNHEY and CDR2 SMNVEV (reference sequence). V was trimmed by 6 bases and J by 0 bases, leaving 12 bases between them. DNA of the CDR3: TGTGCCAGCAGACTAGGTTACCCCTCCTACGAGCAGTACTTC. It translates to CASRLGYPSYEQYF.

At least ten counts were recorded for this clone. V and J are TRBV5-1 and TRBJ2-3; 13 bases are shared with TRBD2. The V gene end was trimmed by 1 base and the J gene end by 3 bases; junction bases not matched to a gene: 2. CDR1 SGHRS and CDR2 YFSETQ come from the germline V gene. This CDR3 region has 16 residues. The chain's CDR3 is CASSLLLAGGTDTQYF. Written as DNA, the CDR3 is TGCGCCAGCAGCTTGTTACTAGCGGGAGGGACAGATACGCAGTATTTT.

This sequence joins TRBV24-1 and TRBJ1-1; the D is unclear. The CDR3 is 15 amino acids. Trimming shortened V by 2 bases and J by 2 bases, and 11 bases separated the two germline ends. The germline V gene has CDR1 KGHDR and CDR2 SFDVKD. CDR3 in DNA: TGTGCCACCAGTGATTCCGGTGCGGGTAACACTGAAGCTTTCTTT. Protein sequence: CATSDSGAGNTEAFF.

The rearrangement uses TRBV5-8 and TRBJ1-4; 7 positions match TRBD1. CDR1 and CDR2 from the germline V gene are SGHTS and YDEGEE. With 7 bases clipped from V and 0 bases from J, the junction kept 9 bases outside the gene matches. The CDR3 is 16 amino acids. DNA for the CDR3: TGTGCCAGCGAACCGGGGACAGAAACAACTAATGAAAAACTGTTTTTT. Translating it yields CASEPGTETTNEKLFF.

The rearrangement joins TRBV11-2 to TRBJ2-3; 7 nucleotides align to TRBD2. From germline, CDR1 is SGHAT and CDR2 FQNNGV. The CDR3 runs to 15 residues. The V and J ends lost 5 bases and 3 bases, in that order; junction bases with no gene match: 8. CDR3 bases: TGTGCCAGCAGCCCACCCGGGGGAGGGACAGATACGCAGTATTTT. Protein sequence: CASSPPGGGTDTQYF.

The rearrangement uses TRBV7-3 and TRBJ2-1; a possible D gene is TRBD1 (6 bases). Germline V gene lookup returns CDR1 SGHTA and CDR2 FQGTGA. The CDR3 totals 14 residues. Trimming stripped 2 bases from V and 10 bases from J, with 15 bases between. DNA for the CDR3: TGTGCCAGCAGCTTAGGACAGCCCTCGGGGGAGCAGTTCTTC. Protein: CASSLGQPSGEQFF.

The rearrangement joins TRBV7-3 to TRBJ2-1, with 16 nucleotides matching TRBD2. The CDR3 contains 14 residues. CDR1 and CDR2 from the germline V gene are SGHTA and FQGTGA. V was clipped by 5 bases and J by 15 bases; unmatched bases: 7. The CDR3 DNA follows: TGTGCCAGCAGCCAAGGGACTAGCGGGGGGGTGGTGTTCTTC. As protein: CASSQGTSGGVVFF.

In this sample, this clone is medium-sized. The J gene is TRBJ2-7, the V gene TRBV18, with TRBD1 as a possible D gene (5 bases). The germline gives CDR1 KGHSH, CDR2 LQKENI. V shed 3 bases and J shed 3 bases, with 15 bases lying between them. This CDR3 is built from 15 residues. The CDR3 region is CASSPKQVTLYEQYF. CDR3 nucleotides: TGTGCCAGCTCACCGAAACAGGTCACCCTCTACGAGCAGTACTTC.

The chain recombines TRBV6-2 or TRBV6-3 with TRBJ2-2; no reliable D call. The germline V gene has CDR1 MNHEY and CDR2 SVGEGT. Trimming shortened V by 0 bases and J by 6 bases, and 5 bases separated the two germline ends. The CDR3 is 13 amino acids. CDR3 sequence reads: CASSYSGPGELFF. CDR3 nucleotide sequence: TGTGCCAGCAGTTACTCAGGGCCCGGGGAGCTGTTTTTT.

This clone was seen at least ten times. V is TRBV5-1 and J is TRBJ1-1, with D unclear. Trimming removed 1 base from V and 1 base from J, with 8 bases in between. In germline, CDR1 is SGHRS, CDR2 YFSETQ. CDR3 size: 14 residues. The CDR3 DNA sequence: TGCGCCAGCAGCTTGAATTTCGGGAACACTGAAGCTTTCTTT. Encoded protein: CASSLNFGNTEAFF.

The sample holds many counts of this clone. The chain recombines TRBV2 with TRBJ1-5; D gene uncertain. Germline values: CDR1 SNHLY, CDR2 FYNNEI. V lost 1 base to trimming and J lost 0 bases, with 22 bases between them. The CDR3 is 20 residues long. The CDR3 bases are TGTGCCAGCAGTGAAGAAGGGCAGAGCTATATCTTTTATAGCAATCAGCCCCAGCATTTT. This codes for CASSEEGQSYIFYSNQPQHF.

This clone was picked up a small number of times. This rearrangement joins TRBV6-1 to TRBJ1-2; 8 nucleotides agree with TRBD1. Per germline, CDR1 MNHNS and CDR2 SASEGT. The V and J ends lost 6 bases and 0 bases, in that order; junction bases with no gene match: 9. The CDR3 spans 16 residues. For the CDR3, the DNA is TGTGCCAGCAGAACCCAGGGGGCTCTTTCTAACTATGGCTACACCTTC. Residues: CASRTQGALSNYGYTF.

This clone was observed at least ten times. The chain is built from TRBV7-3 and TRBJ2-3, with D hard to call. V was shortened by 7 bases and J by 1 base, with 9 bases between the two germline ends. CDR1 and CDR2 (germline): SGHTA, FQGTGA. The CDR3 has 13 amino acids. The CDR3 region is CASMDPGTDTQYF. The CDR3 DNA follows: TGTGCCAGCATGGACCCGGGCACAGATACGCAGTATTTT.

In its sample, this clone was seen a few times. The chain is built from TRBV11-2 and TRBJ2-3; 11 bases line up with TRBD1. This CDR3 has 17 residues. CDR1 is SGHAT and CDR2 is FQNNGV in the germline V gene. V was clipped by 7 bases and J by 6 bases; unmatched bases: 15. CDR3 residues: CASTPSWGTGGTDTQYF. CDR3 nucleotide sequence: TGTGCCAGCACCCCGAGTTGGGGGACAGGGGGTACCGATACGCAGTATTTT.

J is TRBJ1-2 and V is TRBV20-1, with D unresolved. This CDR3 contains 10 residues. The V gene lost 3 bases and the J gene lost 10 bases, with 9 bases spanning the gap. Germline CDR1 reads DFQATT; CDR2 reads SNEGSKA (reference sequence). CDR3 coding DNA: TGCAGTGCTAGGATAGAAGACTACACCTTC. Encoded protein: CSARIEDYTF.

This clone is classed as medium-sized (0.01 to 0.1%). The genes are TRBV6-1 and TRBJ2-7; perhaps TRBD1 as D (5 bases). Trimming cost V 5 bases and J 3 bases, with 11 bases left between them. Germline values: CDR1 MNHNS, CDR2 SASEGT. This CDR3 contains 13 residues. The CDR3 spells CASSSTDIYEQYF. CDR3 nucleotide sequence: TGTGCCAGCAGTTCCACGGACATCTACGAGCAGTACTTC.

As to this clone: Sequence at one end of the junction differs from germline and may be a read error. The chain combines TRBV5-1 with TRBJ1-1; 7 bases map to TRBD1. Per the germline V gene, CDR1 is SGHRS and CDR2 is YFSETQ. The CDR3 has 15 amino acids. The CDR3 region has the DNA TGCGCCAGAAGCTTACGGACAGGTGCGAACACTGAAGCTTTCTTT. This sequence encodes CARSLRTGANTEAFF.

In its sample, this clone was seen many times. The J gene is TRBJ2-5, the V gene TRBV18; 12 nucleotides match TRBD2. Germline V gene data show CDR1 as KGHSH and CDR2 as LQKENI. V trimming: 4 bases; J trimming: 2 bases; junction bases outside the gene matches: 5. The CDR3 spans 16 residues. The CDR3 loop is CASSLGLAGPQETQYF. The CDR3 DNA reads TGTGCCAGCTCACTTGGACTAGCGGGACCTCAAGAGACCCAGTACTTC.

This clone was seen ten or more times. The chain employs TRBV27 and TRBJ2-3, with no clear D. The germline gives CDR1 MNHEY, CDR2 SMNVEV (reference sequence). The length of the CDR3 is 15 residues. V was trimmed by 6 bases and J by 1 base, leaving 14 bases between them. CDR3 loop: CASSALGRRTDTQYF. CDR3 in DNA: TGTGCCAGCAGCGCACTCGGGCGGCGCACAGATACGCAGTATTTT.

The J gene is TRBJ2-4, the V gene TRBV6-1; a weak D match, TRBD2 (5 bases). The germline V gene has CDR1 MNHNS and CDR2 SASEGT. This CDR3 is 13 amino acids long. Trimming took off 4 bases at V and 8 bases at J, with 12 bases between the two ends. The CDR3 region has the DNA TGTGCCAGCAGTGCTGGACTTTGGTACATTCAGTACTTC. This sequence encodes CASSAGLWYIQYF.

This clone was found a few times. The genes are TRBV18 and TRBJ2-7; TRBD1 agrees at 7 bases. CDR3 length: 16 amino acids. J lost 0 bases, V lost 3 bases, and 8 bases had no gene match. CDR1 and CDR2 from the germline V gene are KGHSH and LQKENI. The CDR3 DNA reads TGTGCCAGCTCACCTTCTACAGGGGTTGGCTCCTACGAGCAGTACTTC. Amino acids: CASSPSTGVGSYEQYF.

This clone occurred many times. The chain employs TRBV5-1 and TRBJ1-2; 8 bases line up with TRBD1. The CDR3 is made up of 15 amino acids. The ends lost 2 bases at V and 2 bases at J; junction bases unmatched: 5. Germline V gives CDR1 SGHRS, CDR2 YFSETQ. The CDR3 nucleotides read TGCGCCAGCAGCTTACCTAGACAGGGGAACTATGGCTACACCTTC. Translating it yields CASSLPRQGNYGYTF.

The sample holds many counts of this clone. The same CDR3 arises from other DNA sequences in this sample as well. The V and J genes are TRBV18 and TRBJ1-2, with D possibly matching TRBD1 (6 bases). V was trimmed by 3 bases and J by 2 bases, leaving 7 bases between them. The CDR3 has 13 residues. The germline V gene has CDR1 KGHSH and CDR2 LQKENI. DNA for the CDR3: TGTGCCAGCTCACCGCAGGGGAACTATGGCTACACCTTC. Its translation: CASSPQGNYGYTF.